This TCR beta chain came from a study of T cell responses to AZD1222 COVID-19 vaccine. CDR3 length: 14 residues. The germline CDR1 and CDR2 sequences are SGHRS and YFSETQ. Trimming left V 1 base short and J 8 bases short, with 12 bases between. Overall study results and limits: There were vaccine-associated CD4 TCRs across spike, dominant at 160-218 and 743-854. Only five or six individuals given AZD1222 were seropositive at baseline. Most donors were white British and more were female, and clonal diversity was possibly underestimated. Following two doses of AZD1222, Spike-specific TCR breadth and depth rose.

Comments on this clone: Its antigen is currently unknown.

The assay was immunoSEQ multiplex PCR, and TCRdb's table has in-frame clones only and misses some. This sample has about 190,000 clones, with approximately 94% found just once. This receptor was taken from an adult who received the MenACWY meningococcal vaccine as a control. The specimen comprised peripheral blood, sampled 28 days after the second dose of the MenACWY control vaccine. The J gene is TRBJ1-4, the V gene TRBV5-1; D is ambiguous. The CDR3 DNA sequence: TGCGCCAGCAGCTTGACGGGGAGGGAAGAAAAACTGTTTTTT. It encodes CASSLTGREEKLFF.